This TCR beta chain derives from a study of response to subunit inactivated influenza vaccine. Study-wide findings and caveats: Authors proposed each seasonal influenza vaccination draws in few new T cells.

This CDR3 is built from 12 residues. From germline, CDR1 is SGHKS and CDR2 YYEKEE (reference sequence). V was cut by 3 bases and J by 10 bases, with 11 bases left in between. TCRdb fed the RT-PCR reads into MiXCR, producing one record per CDR3 protein. Of around 520,000 distinct CDR3 sequences listed, about 25% are singletons. This clonotype was seen more than once but under ten times. What it binds is unknown. Sequenced here: CD4+ T cells sorted from PBMCs, sampled 5 days after vaccination. The gene calls are TRBV5-5 and TRBJ2-1, with D hard to call. This receptor was obtained from a middle-aged man who received an inactivated influenza vaccine. CDR3 in amino acids: CASSSLVGEQFF. CDR3 nucleotides: TGTGCCAGCAGCTCGTTAGTTGGGGAGCAGTTCTTC.